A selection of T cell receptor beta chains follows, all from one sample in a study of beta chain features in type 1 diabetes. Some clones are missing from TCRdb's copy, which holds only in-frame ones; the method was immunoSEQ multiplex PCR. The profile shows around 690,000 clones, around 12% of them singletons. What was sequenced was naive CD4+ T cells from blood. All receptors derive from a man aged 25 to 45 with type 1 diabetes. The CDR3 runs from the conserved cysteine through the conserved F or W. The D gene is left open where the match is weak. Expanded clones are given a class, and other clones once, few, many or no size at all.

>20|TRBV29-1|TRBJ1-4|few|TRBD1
TGCAGCTCCTACCACAGGGGGCCACGCACGATCGGAGCAACTAATGAAAAACTGTTTTTT
CSSYHRGPRTIGATNEKLFF
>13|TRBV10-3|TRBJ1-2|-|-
TGTGCCATCAGTGATCAGGGGTCCTATGGCTACACCTTC
CAISDQGSYGYTF
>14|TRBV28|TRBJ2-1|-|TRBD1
TGTGCCAGCAGTGAGGGACAGGGGACGAATGAGCAGTTCTTC
CASSEGQGTNEQFF
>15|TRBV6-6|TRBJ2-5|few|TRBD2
TGTGCCAGCAGTTACAGGAGCGGGGCTCAAGAGACCCAGTACTTC
CASSYRSGAQETQYF
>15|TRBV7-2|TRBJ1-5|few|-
TGTGCCAGCAGCTTAGGACGGTATAGCAATCAGCCCCAGCATTTT
CASSLGRYSNQPQHF
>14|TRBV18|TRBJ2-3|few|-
TGTGCCACCGAACCCGCATCTTCCGCTGGTACGCAGTATTTT
CATEPASSAGTQYF
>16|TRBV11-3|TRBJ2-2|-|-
TGTGCCAGCAGCGTACAAGGATCCCGTTACCCCGGGGAGCTGTTTTTT
CASSVQGSRYPGELFF
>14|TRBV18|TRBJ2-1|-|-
TGTGCCAGCTCACGAGGGAGCTCCTACAATGAGCAGTTCTTC
CASSRGSSYNEQFF
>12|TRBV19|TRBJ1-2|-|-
TGTGCCAGTAGAGACACAATCTATGGCTACACCTTC
CASRDTIYGYTF
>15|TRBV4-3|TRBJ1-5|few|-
TGCGCCAGCAGCCAAGATCAAGGGAGGGGACAGCCCCAGCATTTT
CASSQDQGRGQPQHF
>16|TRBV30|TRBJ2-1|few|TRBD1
TGTGCCTGGAGCCCCCTCGGGACAGGGGTCGGGAATGAGCAGTTCTTC
CAWSPLGTGVGNEQFF
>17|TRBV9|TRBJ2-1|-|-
TGTGCCAGCAGCCCCCGTCCCCCCACTAGCTCCTACAATGAGCAGTTCTTC
CASSPRPPTSSYNEQFF
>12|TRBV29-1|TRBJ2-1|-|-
TGCAGCGTTGAAGGGGGCGGCGATGAGCAGTTCTTC
CSVEGGGDEQFF
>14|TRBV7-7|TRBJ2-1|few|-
TGTGCCAGCAGCTTAACAGACTGGAGCGGTGAGCAGTTCTTC
CASSLTDWSGEQFF
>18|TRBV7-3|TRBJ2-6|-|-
TGTGCCAGCAGCTTAAAGGGGGAGGGCAGCTCTGGGGCCAACGTCCTGACTTTC
CASSLKGEGSSGANVLTF
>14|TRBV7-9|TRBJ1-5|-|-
TGTGCCAGCAGTCCCCCTAATAGCAATCAGCCCCAGCATTTT
CASSPPNSNQPQHF
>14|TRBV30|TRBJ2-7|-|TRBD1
TGTGCCGGTATCACCGACAGGGCCTCCTACGAGCAGTACTTC
CAGITDRASYEQYF
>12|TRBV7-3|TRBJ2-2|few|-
TGTGCCAGCAGCGAAGGTTTCGGGGAGCTGTTTTTT
CASSEGFGELFF
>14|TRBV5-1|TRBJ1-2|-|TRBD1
TGCGCCAGCAGCTTGGGACAGGGTAACTATGGCTACACCTTC
CASSLGQGNYGYTF
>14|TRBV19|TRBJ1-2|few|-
TGTGCCAGTAGTATACAAGCAGAGAACTATGGCTACACCTTC
CASSIQAENYGYTF
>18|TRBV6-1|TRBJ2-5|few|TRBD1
TGTGCCAGCAGTGAACGGGACAGGGGGTTAGGAGGCCAAGAGACCCAGTACTTC
CASSERDRGLGGQETQYF
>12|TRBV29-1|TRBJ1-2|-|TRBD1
TGCAGCGTTTCGGGACAGGGTCATGGCTACACCTTC
CSVSGQGHGYTF
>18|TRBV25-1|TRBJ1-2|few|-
TGTGCCAGCAGTGAATACTACCTCGGGACCGAAGAGCTAAATGGCTACACCTTC
CASSEYYLGTEELNGYTF
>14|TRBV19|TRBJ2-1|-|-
TGTGCCAGTAGGACAGCGGATGGTTACAATGAGCAGTTCTTC
CASRTADGYNEQFF
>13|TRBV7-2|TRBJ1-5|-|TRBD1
TGTGCCAGCAGCCGTGACAGGGATCAGCCCCAGCATTTT
CASSRDRDQPQHF
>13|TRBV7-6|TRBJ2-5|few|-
TGTGCCAGCAGCTTGGCGGAGAAAGAGACCCAGTACTTC
CASSLAEKETQYF
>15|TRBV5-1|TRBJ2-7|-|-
TGCGCCAGCAGCTTGGTCTTGGGCGGAACCTACGAGCAGTACTTC
CASSLVLGGTYEQYF
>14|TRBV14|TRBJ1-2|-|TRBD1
TGTGCCAGCAGCCCCGGGACAGGGGGAATGGGCTACACCTTC
CASSPGTGGMGYTF
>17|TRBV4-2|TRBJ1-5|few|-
TGTGCCAGCAGCCAGTCAAGGGCAGGCGGCAATAATCAGCCCCAGCATTTT
CASSQSRAGGNNQPQHF
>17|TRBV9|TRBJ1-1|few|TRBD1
TGTGCCAGCAGCATGGGACAGGGAGTTGGGGGGAACACTGAAGCTTTCTTT
CASSMGQGVGGNTEAFF
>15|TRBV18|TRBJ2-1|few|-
TGTGCCAGCTCACCACAGGGGACACCGGTCAATGAGCAGTTCTTC
CASSPQGTPVNEQFF
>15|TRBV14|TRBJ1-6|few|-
TGTGCCAGCAGCCAAGGGGTCAGGGTTAATTCACCCCTCCACTTT
CASSQGVRVNSPLHF
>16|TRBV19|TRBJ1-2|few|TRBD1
TGTGCCAGTAGTATCCCTTCGGGACAGACTAACTATGGCTACACCTTC
CASSIPSGQTNYGYTF
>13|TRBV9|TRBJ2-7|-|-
TGTGCCAGCAGCGTAGGTCCCCCCTCCGAGCAGTACTTC
CASSVGPPSEQYF
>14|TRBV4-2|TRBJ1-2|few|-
TGTGCCAGCAGCCAAGCTAAGGGCCGCGGTGGCTACACCTTC
CASSQAKGRGGYTF
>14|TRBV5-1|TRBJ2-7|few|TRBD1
TGCGCCAGCAGTTTTACAGGGGTCGCGTACGAGCAGTACTTC
CASSFTGVAYEQYF
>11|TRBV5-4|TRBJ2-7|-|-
TGTGTTTTCAGGCCCTCCTACGAGCAGTACTTC
CVFRPSYEQYF
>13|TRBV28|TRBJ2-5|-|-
TGTGCCAGCAGTTTGTGGGGCCAGGGACCCCAGTACTTC
CASSLWGQGPQYF
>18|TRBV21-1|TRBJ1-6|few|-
TGTGCCAGCAGCAAAATGAGGGTTGGGGCAGGGGGCAATTCACCCCTCCACTTT
CASSKMRVGAGGNSPLHF
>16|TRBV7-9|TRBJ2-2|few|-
TGTGCCAGCAGCTTTCCAGGGGCCGCTGGCACCGGGGAGCTGTTTTTT
CASSFPGAAGTGELFF
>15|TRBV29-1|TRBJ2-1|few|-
TGCAGCGTCGGGCTTAGGCTGGGGTTTTACAATGAGCAGTTCTTC
CSVGLRLGFYNEQFF
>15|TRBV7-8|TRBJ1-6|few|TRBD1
TGTGCCAGCAGCTTCGACCCAGGGGGCCAATCACCCCTCCACTTT
CASSFDPGGQSPLHF
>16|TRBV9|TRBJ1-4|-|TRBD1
TGTGCCAGCAGCCGGACTACAGGGGATAGAAATGAAAAACTGTTTTTT
CASSRTTGDRNEKLFF
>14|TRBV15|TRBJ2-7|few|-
TGTGCCACCAGCAGAGTGGGGGAAGCTTACGAGCAGTACTTC
CATSRVGEAYEQYF
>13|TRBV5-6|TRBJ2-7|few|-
TGTGCCAGCAGCTTGCGAAGGGCCTACGAGCAGTACTTC
CASSLRRAYEQYF
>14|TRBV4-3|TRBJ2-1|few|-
TGCGCCAGCAGCCAAGAGGCCGGGTACAATGAGCAGTTCTTC
CASSQEAGYNEQFF
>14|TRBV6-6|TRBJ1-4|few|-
TGTGCCAGCAGCCAAGCCGGGACTAATGAAAAACTGTTTTTT
CASSQAGTNEKLFF
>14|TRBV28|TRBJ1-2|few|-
TGTGCCAGCAGTCGAAGGACGGCGAACTATGGCTACACCTTC
CASSRRTANYGYTF
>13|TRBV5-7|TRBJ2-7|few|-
TGTGCCAGCAGCATCGGGCCCCACTACGAGCAGTACTTC
CASSIGPHYEQYF
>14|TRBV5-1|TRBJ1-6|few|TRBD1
TGCGCCAGCAGCTTGCAGGGGGTGGGTTCACCCCTCCACTTT
CASSLQGVGSPLHF
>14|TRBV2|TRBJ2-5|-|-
TGTGCCAGCTCCGGGGCCGGGAGAGAAGAGACCCAGTACTTC
CASSGAGREETQYF
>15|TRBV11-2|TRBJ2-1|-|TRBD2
TGTGCCAGCAGCTTCAAAGCGGGGTCCTACAATGAGCAGTTCTTC
CASSFKAGSYNEQFF
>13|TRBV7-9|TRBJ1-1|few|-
TGTGCCAGCAGCTTATTGGTGTCAGCCGAAGCTTTCTTT
CASSLLVSAEAFF
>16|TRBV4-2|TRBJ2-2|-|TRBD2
TGTGCCAGCAGCCAAGAAAGCGGGGCGAACACCGGGGAGCTGTTTTTT
CASSQESGANTGELFF
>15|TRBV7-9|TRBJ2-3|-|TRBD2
TGTGCCAGCAGCCCCCTAGCGGGGGGGCCAGATACGCAGTATTTT
CASSPLAGGPDTQYF
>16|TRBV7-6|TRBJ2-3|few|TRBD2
TGTGCCAGCAGCGACCGACTAGCGGGGTTGGCAGATACGCAGTATTTT
CASSDRLAGLADTQYF